Each of the 8 T cell receptor beta chains below was sequenced from the same sample in a study of blood T cell repertoires in COVID-19. Sequencing was performed with immunoSEQ multiplex PCR; in TCRdb, only in-frame clones are kept and a portion is missing. The sample carries about 260,000 clones, roughly 80% recorded once. Sequencing used peripheral blood. The origin of the receptors is a man aged 60 to 75 with acute or convalescent COVID-19.

This clone occurred once. This rearrangement joins TRBV4-3 to TRBJ2-2; 9 nucleotides align to TRBD2. The CDR3 totals 15 residues. The trim removed 4 bases at V and 6 bases at J, leaving 6 bases unmatched. Germline V gives CDR1 LGHNA, CDR2 YSLEER. DNA for the CDR3: TGCGCCAGCAGCCTAGCGGGAGTCCCAGCCGGGGAGCTGTTTTTT. It encodes CASSLAGVPAGELFF.

V and J are TRBV28 and TRBJ2-7, with unresolved D. The germline CDR1 and CDR2 sequences are MDHEN and SYDVKM. The CDR3 consists of 14 residues. V gave up 6 bases and J gave up 0 bases, with 12 bases separating them. The CDR3 is CASSPAGPSYEQYF. CDR3 DNA sequence: TGTGCCAGCAGCCCCGCAGGTCCCTCCTACGAGCAGTACTTC.

The chain links TRBV25-1 to TRBJ2-4; D gene ambiguous. This CDR3 has 14 amino acids. From germline, CDR1 is MGHDK and CDR2 SYGVNS. The V gene lost 3 bases and the J gene lost 0 bases, with 6 bases spanning the gap. Here the CDR3 DNA reads TGTGCCAGCAGTGACGGTTTAGCCAAAAACATTCAGTACTTC. It specifies CASSDGLAKNIQYF.

The chain employs TRBV5-1 and TRBJ1-2, with a possible D match to TRBD1 (6 bases). The V end was cut by 2 bases, the J end by 5 bases, with 13 bases between. This CDR3 region has 14 residues. Germline CDR1 reads SGHRS; CDR2 reads YFSETQ. The CDR3 DNA reads as TGCGCCAGCAGCTTAGACGGACAGCAATATGGCTACACCTTC. Protein sequence: CASSLDGQQYGYTF.

The chain combines TRBV6-5 with TRBJ2-1; 10 nucleotides align to TRBD2. J gave up 4 bases and V 6 bases, and 6 bases lay outside the gene matches. This CDR3 is 15 amino acids long. CDR1 is MNHEY, CDR2 SVGAGI, per germline. Here the CDR3 reads CASRAKAGGYNEQFF. The CDR3 DNA reads TGTGCCAGCAGGGCTAAAGCGGGGGGGTACAATGAGCAGTTCTTC.

In this sample, this clone turned up once. This sequence joins TRBV5-1 and TRBJ2-2; a weak D match, TRBD2 (6 bases). CDR3 length: 14 amino acids. V was pared by 4 bases and J by 6 bases, with 13 bases between. Germline lookup yields CDR1 SGHRS and CDR2 YFSETQ. CDR3 nucleotides: TGCGCCAGCAGCCCCCCATCGGGGGCCGGGGAGCTGTTTTTT. This translates into CASSPPSGAGELFF.

The V gene is TRBV4-2, the J gene TRBJ2-5; 12 positions match TRBD2. Unmatched junction bases numbered 8, after V lost 0 bases and J lost 3 bases. CDR1 and CDR2 from the germline V gene are LGHNA and YNFKEQ. The CDR3 is 18 amino acids. Written as DNA, the CDR3 is TGTGCCAGCAGCCAAGAACTAGCGGGGGGATGGAAAAAAGAGACCCAGTACTTC. Amino acid sequence: CASSQELAGGWKKETQYF.

The chain links TRBV4-3 to TRBJ1-2, with D unresolved. The CDR3 has 14 amino acids. V lost 1 base to trimming and J lost 3 bases, with 9 bases between them. Germline V CDR1 and CDR2: LGHNA, YSLEER. CDR3 residues: CASSQGLNHYGYTF. The DNA for the CDR3 is TGCGCCAGCAGCCAAGGGCTTAACCACTATGGCTACACCTTC.